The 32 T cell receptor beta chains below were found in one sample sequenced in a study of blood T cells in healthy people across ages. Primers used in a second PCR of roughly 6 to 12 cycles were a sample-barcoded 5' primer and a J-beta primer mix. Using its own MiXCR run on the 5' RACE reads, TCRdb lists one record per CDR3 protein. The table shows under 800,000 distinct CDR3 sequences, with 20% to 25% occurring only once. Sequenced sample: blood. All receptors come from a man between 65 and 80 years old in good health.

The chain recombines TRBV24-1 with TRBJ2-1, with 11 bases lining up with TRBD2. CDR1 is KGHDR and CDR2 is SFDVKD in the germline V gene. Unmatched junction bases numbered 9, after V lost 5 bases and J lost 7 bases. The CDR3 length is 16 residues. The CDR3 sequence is CATSGSTSGTMNEQFF. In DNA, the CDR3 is TGTGCCACCAGTGGGTCGACTAGCGGGACTATGAATGAGCAGTTCTTC.

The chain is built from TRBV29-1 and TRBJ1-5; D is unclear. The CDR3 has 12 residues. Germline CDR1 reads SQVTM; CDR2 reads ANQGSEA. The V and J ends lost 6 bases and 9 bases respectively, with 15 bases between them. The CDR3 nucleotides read TGCAGCGTCCGAATTGACTCCGGGCCCCAGCATTTT. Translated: CSVRIDSGPQHF.

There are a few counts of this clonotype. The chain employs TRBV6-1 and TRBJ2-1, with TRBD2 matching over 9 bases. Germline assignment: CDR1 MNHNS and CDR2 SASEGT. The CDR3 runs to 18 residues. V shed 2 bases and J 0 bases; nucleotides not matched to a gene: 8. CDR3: CASSEWLAGTSSYNEQFF. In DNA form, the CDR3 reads TGTGCCAGCAGTGAATGGCTAGCGGGGACGAGCTCCTACAATGAGCAGTTCTTC.

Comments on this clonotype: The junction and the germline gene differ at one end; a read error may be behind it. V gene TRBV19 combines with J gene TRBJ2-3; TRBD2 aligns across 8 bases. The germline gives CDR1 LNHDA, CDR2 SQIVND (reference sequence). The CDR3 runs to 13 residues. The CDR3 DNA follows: TGTGCCGTAGGACGGGAGGGCGGAGATACACAGTATTTT. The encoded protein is CAVGREGGDTQYF.

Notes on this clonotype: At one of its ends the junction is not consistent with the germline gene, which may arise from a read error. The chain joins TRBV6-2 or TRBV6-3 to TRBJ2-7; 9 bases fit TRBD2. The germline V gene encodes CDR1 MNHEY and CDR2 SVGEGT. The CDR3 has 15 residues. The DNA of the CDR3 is TGCGCCAGCAGTTACCCAGCGGGGGGAAATTACGAGCAGTACTTC. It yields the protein CASSYPAGGNYEQYF.

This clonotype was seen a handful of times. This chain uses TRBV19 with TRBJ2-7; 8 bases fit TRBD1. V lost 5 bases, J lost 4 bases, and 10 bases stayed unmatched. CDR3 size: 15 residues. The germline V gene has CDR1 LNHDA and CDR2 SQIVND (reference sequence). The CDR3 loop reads CASSRTGTGGYEQYF. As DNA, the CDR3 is TGTGCCAGTAGTCGAACAGGGACAGGTGGATACGAGCAGTACTTC.

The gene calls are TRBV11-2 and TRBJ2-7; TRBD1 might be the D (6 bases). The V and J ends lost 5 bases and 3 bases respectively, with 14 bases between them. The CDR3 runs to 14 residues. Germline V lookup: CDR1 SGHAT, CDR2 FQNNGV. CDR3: CASSLDRNVYEQYF. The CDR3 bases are TGTGCCAGCAGCCTCGACAGGAACGTCTACGAGCAGTACTTC.

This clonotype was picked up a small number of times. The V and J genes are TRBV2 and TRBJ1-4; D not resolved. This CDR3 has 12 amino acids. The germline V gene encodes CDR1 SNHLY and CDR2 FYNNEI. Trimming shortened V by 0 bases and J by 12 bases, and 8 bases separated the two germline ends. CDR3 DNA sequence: TGTGCCAGCAGTGAAGCGGAGGGAGAACTGTTTTTT. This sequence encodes CASSEAEGELFF.

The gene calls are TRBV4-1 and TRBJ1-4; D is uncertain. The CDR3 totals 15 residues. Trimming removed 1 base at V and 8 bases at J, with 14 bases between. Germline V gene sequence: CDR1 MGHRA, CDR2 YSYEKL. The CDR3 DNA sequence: TGCGCCAGCAGCCAAGGGAACAGTGCGAGGGAAAAACTGTTTTTT. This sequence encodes CASSQGNSAREKLFF.

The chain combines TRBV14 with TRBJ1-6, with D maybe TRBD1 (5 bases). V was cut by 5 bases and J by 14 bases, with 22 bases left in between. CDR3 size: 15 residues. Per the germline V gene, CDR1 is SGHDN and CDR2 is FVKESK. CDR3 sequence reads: CASSYSGTPNSALHF. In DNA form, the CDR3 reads TGTGCCAGCAGCTATAGCGGGACCCCCAATTCGGCCCTCCACTTT.

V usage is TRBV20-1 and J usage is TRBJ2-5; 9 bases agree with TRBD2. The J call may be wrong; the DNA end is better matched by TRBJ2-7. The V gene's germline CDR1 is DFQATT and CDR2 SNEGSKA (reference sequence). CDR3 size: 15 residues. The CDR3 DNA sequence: TGCAGTGCTATAGTAGGCGGGAGGGCCTCCTACGAGCAGTACTTC. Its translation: CSAIVGGRASYEQYF.

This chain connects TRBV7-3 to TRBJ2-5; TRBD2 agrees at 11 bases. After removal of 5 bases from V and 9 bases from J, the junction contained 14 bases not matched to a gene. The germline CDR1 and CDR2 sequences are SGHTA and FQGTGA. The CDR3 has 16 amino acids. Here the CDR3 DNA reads TGTGCCAGCAGCCCCGTAGCGGGAGGGCCAGATAGACCCCAGTACTTC. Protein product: CASSPVAGGPDRPQYF.

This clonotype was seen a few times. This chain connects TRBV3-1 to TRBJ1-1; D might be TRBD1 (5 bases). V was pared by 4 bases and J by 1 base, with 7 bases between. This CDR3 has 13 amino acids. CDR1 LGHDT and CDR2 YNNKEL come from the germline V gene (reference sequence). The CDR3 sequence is CASSPDKNTEAFF. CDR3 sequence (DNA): TGTGCCAGCAGCCCGGACAAGAACACTGAAGCTTTCTTT.

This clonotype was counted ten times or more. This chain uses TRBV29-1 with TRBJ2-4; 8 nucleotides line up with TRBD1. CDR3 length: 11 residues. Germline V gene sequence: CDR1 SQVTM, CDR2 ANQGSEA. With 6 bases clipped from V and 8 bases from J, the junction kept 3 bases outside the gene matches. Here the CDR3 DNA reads TGCAGCGTGCAGACAGGGGACATTCAGTACTTC. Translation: CSVQTGDIQYF. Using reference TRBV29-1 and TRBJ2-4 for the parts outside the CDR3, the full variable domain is SAVISQKPSRDICQRGTSLTIQCQVDSQVTMMFWYRQQPGQSLTLIATANQGSEATYESGFVIDKFPISRPNLTFSTLTVSNMSPEDSSIYLCSVQTGDIQYFGAGTRLSVL.

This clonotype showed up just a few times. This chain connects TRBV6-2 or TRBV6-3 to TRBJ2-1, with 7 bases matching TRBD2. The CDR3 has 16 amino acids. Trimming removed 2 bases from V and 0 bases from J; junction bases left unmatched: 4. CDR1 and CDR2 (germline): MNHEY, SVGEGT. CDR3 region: CASSYTSESSYNEQFF. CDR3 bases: TGTGCCAGCAGTTACACTAGCGAAAGCTCCTACAATGAGCAGTTCTTC.

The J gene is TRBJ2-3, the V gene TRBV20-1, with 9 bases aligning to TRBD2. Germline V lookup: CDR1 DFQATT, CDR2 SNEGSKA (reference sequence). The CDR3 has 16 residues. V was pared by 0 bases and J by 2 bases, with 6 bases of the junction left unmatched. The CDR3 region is CSAREALAGSTDTQYF. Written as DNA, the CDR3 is TGCAGTGCTAGAGAGGCACTAGCGGGCTCCACAGATACGCAGTATTTT.

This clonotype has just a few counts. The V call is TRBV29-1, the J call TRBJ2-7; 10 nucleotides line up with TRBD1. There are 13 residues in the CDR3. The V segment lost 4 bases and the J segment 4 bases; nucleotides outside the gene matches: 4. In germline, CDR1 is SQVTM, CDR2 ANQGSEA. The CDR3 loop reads CSVGGTGDYEQYF. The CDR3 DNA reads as TGCAGCGTTGGTGGGACAGGGGATTACGAGCAGTACTTC.

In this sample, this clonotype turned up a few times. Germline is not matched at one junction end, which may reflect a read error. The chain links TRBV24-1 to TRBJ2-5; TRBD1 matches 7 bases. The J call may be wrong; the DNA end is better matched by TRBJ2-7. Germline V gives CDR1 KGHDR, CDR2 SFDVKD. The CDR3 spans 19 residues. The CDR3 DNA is TGCGCCACCAAGGATATAATTATAGGAGGAGGACAGGCTTCCTACGAGCAGTACTTC. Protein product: CATKDIIIGGGQASYEQYF.

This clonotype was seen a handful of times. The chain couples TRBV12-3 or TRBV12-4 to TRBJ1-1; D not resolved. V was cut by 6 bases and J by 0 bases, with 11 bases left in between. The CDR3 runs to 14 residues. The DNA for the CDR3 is TGTGCCAGCAGGATACAGAGCATGAACACTGAAGCTTTCTTT. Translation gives CASRIQSMNTEAFF.

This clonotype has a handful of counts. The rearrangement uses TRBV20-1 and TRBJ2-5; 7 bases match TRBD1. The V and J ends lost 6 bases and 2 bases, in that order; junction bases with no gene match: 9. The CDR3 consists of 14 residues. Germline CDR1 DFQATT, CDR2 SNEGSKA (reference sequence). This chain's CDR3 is CSATGQAKQETQYF. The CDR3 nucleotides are TGCAGTGCAACCGGACAGGCGAAACAAGAGACCCAGTACTTC.

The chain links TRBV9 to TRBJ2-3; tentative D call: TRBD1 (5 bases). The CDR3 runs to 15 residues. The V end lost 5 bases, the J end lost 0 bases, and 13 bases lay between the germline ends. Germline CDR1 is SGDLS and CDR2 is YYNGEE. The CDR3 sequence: CASSLRELSTDTQYF. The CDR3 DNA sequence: TGTGCCAGCAGTCTCAGGGAACTGAGCACAGATACGCAGTATTTT.

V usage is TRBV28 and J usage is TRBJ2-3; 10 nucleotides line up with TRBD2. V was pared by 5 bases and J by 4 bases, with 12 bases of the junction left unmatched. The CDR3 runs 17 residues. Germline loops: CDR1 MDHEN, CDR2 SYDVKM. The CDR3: CASSRSPLAGVADTQYF. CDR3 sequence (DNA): TGTGCCAGCAGTCGCAGCCCTCTAGCGGGAGTTGCAGATACGCAGTATTTT.

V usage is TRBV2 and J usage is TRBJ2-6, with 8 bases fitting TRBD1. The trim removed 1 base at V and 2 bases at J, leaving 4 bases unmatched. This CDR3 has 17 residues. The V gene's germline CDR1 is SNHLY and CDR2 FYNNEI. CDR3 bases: TGTGCCAGCAGTGAAGGACAGGGGTTCACTGGGGCCAACGTCCTGACTTTC. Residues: CASSEGQGFTGANVLTF.

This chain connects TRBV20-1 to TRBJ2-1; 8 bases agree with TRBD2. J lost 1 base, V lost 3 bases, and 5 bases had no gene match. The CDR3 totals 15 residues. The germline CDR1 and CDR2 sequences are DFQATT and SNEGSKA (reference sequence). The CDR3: CSASKREGSYNEQFF. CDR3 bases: TGCAGTGCTAGTAAACGGGAGGGGTCCTACAATGAGCAGTTCTTC.

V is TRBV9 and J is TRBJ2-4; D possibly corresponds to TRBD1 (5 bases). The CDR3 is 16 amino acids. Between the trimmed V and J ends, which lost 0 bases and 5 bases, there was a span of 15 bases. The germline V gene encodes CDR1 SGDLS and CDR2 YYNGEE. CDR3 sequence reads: CASSVGQGPKENIQYF. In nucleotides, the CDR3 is TGTGCCAGCAGCGTAGGTCAGGGTCCGAAGGAAAACATTCAGTACTTC.

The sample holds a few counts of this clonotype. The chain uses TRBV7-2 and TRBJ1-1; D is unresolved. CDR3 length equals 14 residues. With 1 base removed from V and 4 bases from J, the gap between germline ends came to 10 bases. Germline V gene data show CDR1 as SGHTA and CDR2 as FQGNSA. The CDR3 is CASSLGGSGTEAFF. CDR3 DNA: TGTGCCAGCAGCTTAGGGGGATCGGGCACTGAAGCTTTCTTT.

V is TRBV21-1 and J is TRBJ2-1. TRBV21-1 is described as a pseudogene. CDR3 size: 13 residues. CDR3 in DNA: TGTGCCAGCAGCAAAGTAGAGCACAATGAGCAGTTCTTC. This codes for CASSKVEHNEQFF.

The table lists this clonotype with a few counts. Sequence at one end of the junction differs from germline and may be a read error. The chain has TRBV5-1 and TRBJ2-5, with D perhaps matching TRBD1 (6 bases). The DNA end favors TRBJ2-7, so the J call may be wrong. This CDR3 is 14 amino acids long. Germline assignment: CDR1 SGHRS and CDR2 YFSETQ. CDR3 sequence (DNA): TGCGCTAGCAGAACCGGGACAAACTCCTACGAGCAGTACTTC. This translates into CASRTGTNSYEQYF.

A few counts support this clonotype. CDR3 in DNA: TGTGCCAGCAGTCGGGGAGACTCCTACGAGCAGTACTTC. This translates into CASSRGDSYEQYF. The rearrangement uses TRBV14 and TRBJ2-7; D perhaps matches TRBD2 (5 bases). The CDR3 is 13 amino acids. Germline loops: CDR1 SGHDN, CDR2 FVKESK. V shed 6 bases and J shed 0 bases, with 9 bases lying between them.

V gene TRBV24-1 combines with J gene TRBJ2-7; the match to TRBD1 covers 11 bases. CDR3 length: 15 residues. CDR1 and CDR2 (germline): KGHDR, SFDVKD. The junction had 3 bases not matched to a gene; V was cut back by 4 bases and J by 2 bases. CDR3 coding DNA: TGTGCCACCAGTGAGCCGGGACAGGGGGCCTACGAGCAGTACTTC. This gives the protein CATSEPGQGAYEQYF.

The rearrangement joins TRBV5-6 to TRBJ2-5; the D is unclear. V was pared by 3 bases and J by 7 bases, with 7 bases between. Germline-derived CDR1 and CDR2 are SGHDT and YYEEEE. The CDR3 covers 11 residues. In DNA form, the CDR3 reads TGTGCCAGCAGCTCCGCGAGGACCCAGTACTTC. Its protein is CASSSARTQYF. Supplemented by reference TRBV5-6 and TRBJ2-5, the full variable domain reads DAGVTQSPTHLIKTRGQQVTLRCSPKSGHDTVSWYQQALGQGPQFIFQYYEEEERQRGNFPDRFSGHQFPNYSSELNVNALLLGDSALYLCASSSARTQYFGPGTRLLVL.

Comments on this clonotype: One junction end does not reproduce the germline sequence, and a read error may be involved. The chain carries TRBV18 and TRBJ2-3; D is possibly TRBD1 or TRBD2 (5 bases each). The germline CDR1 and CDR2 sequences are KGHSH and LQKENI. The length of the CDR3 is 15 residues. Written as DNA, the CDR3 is TGTGCCAGCTCACTCGGCGTGTCTAGCACAGGTACGCAGTATTTT. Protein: CASSLGVSSTGTQYF.